The 16 T cell receptor beta chains reported below all come from one sample, sequenced in a study of blood T cell repertoires in COVID-19. Sequencing used immunoSEQ multiplex PCR; TCRdb keeps in-frame clones, though not all of them. The sample yields just over 300,000 clones, around 89% seen once. Sequencing input: PBMCs or T cells enriched from blood (not recorded which). Receptors originate from a woman under 30 with acute COVID-19.

The sample holds one count of this clone. The chain carries TRBV6-5 and TRBJ2-1, with 14 bases fitting TRBD2. The CDR3 length is 16 residues. The germline gives CDR1 MNHEY, CDR2 SVGAGI. V lost 4 bases and J lost 8; bases outside the gene matches: 7. DNA for the CDR3: TGTGCCAGCAGTTCTCGACTAGCGGGAGGGCCCGATGAGCAGTTCTTC. It is translated as CASSSRLAGGPDEQFF.

The chain couples TRBV28 to TRBJ2-7, with D unresolved. V shed 11 bases and J shed 1 base, with 12 bases lying between them. The CDR3 length is 12 residues. Germline V gene data show CDR1 as MDHEN and CDR2 as SYDVKM. CDR3 DNA: TGTGCCGTACAACAGAGTTCCTACGAGCAGTACTTC. Translation gives CAVQQSSYEQYF.

The chain is built from TRBV27 and TRBJ1-1; D might be TRBD1 (6 bases). Germline CDR1 and CDR2: MNHEY and SMNVEV (reference sequence). The CDR3 loop spans 15 amino acids. Trimming took off 0 bases at V and 0 bases at J, with 8 bases between the two ends. The CDR3 bases are TGTGCCAGCAGTTTATCCCAGGGGATGAACACTGAAGCTTTCTTT. Translation: CASSLSQGMNTEAFF.

The chain recombines TRBV12-5 with TRBJ1-5; 11 positions match TRBD1. The CDR3 consists of 18 residues. The J segment lost 6 bases and the V segment lost 0 bases, leaving 10 bases of the junction unmatched. Germline CDR1 reads LGHNT; CDR2 reads FRNRAP. CDR3 in DNA: TGTGCTAGTGGTTTGGTACGTGGTCGGGGACAGGGGGTTCAGCCCCAGCATTTT. Protein: CASGLVRGRGQGVQPQHF.

The CDR3 DNA reads as TGTGCCAGCAGAGTACAGGGGGGGAACACTGAAGCTTTCTTT. As protein: CASRVQGGNTEAFF. The gene calls are TRBV27 and TRBJ1-1, with TRBD1 matching 8 bases. Trimming at V came to 6 bases and at J to 1 base, leaving 4 bases not matched to a gene. The germline V gene has CDR1 MNHEY and CDR2 SMNVEV (reference sequence). This CDR3 has 14 amino acids.

This clone was seen more than once but under ten times. The chain couples TRBV9 to TRBJ2-2; 9 bases align to TRBD2. Germline CDR1 SGDLS, CDR2 YYNGEE. The CDR3 loop spans 16 amino acids. V lost 0 bases, J lost 5 bases, and 5 bases stayed unmatched. The chain's CDR3 is CASSVAPAGGTGELFF. The DNA of the CDR3 is TGTGCCAGCAGCGTAGCTCCAGCGGGAGGAACCGGGGAGCTGTTTTTT.

The chain couples TRBV28 to TRBJ1-1, with D unresolved. The CDR3 has 14 residues. Between the trimmed V and J ends, which lost 1 base and 8 bases, there was a span of 14 bases. Looked up from germline, CDR1 is MDHEN and CDR2 is SYDVKM. The DNA for the CDR3 is TGTGCCAGCAGTTTATCCTTAAATCCACGGGAAGCTTTCTTT. Its translation is CASSLSLNPREAFF.

The count of this clone is one. This chain joins TRBV6-5 and TRBJ1-5, with 7 bases matching TRBD1. This CDR3 has 14 amino acids. J was trimmed by 9 bases and V by 6 bases; bases with no gene match: 11. Germline loops: CDR1 MNHEY, CDR2 SVGAGI. This CDR3 is CASRSTGVGGPQHF. The CDR3 nucleotides read TGTGCCAGCAGGAGTACAGGGGTCGGGGGGCCCCAGCATTTT.

This clone appeared once. The chain links TRBV7-4 to TRBJ1-5; no reliable D call. V lost 5 bases to trimming and J lost 5 bases, with 16 bases between them. The CDR3 contains 15 residues. Germline V lookup: CDR1 SGHVT, CDR2 SQSDAQ. CDR3 region: CASSATTSPYQPQHF. The CDR3 coding sequence is TGTGCCAGCAGCGCTACGACATCACCTTATCAGCCCCAGCATTTT.

The genes are TRBV10-3 and TRBJ2-7; unclear D gene. Germline V CDR1 and CDR2: ENHRY, SYGVKD. The CDR3 totals 13 residues. Trimming took off 0 bases at V and 3 bases at J, with 6 bases between the two ends. CDR3 sequence reads: CAISESLSYEQYF. The CDR3 region has the DNA TGTGCCATCAGTGAGTCGTTGAGCTACGAGCAGTACTTC.

The V call is TRBV7-2, the J call TRBJ2-7; D gene unclear. CDR3 length: 15 residues. V was trimmed by 4 bases and J by 6 bases, leaving 19 bases between them. Germline CDR1 is SGHTA and CDR2 is FQGNSA. CDR3 amino acids: CASSSPWRVTGEQYF. The CDR3 nucleotides are TGTGCCAGCAGCTCGCCCTGGAGAGTGACGGGCGAGCAGTACTTC.

The chain has TRBV29-1 and TRBJ2-5; D remains unclear. V was cut by 3 bases and J by 2 bases, with 4 bases left in between. The CDR3 sequence is 11 residues long. Germline-derived CDR1 and CDR2 are SQVTM and ANQGSEA. CDR3 nucleotides: TGCAGCGTTGACAGACAAGAGACCCAGTACTTC. As protein: CSVDRQETQYF.

J is TRBJ1-5 and V is TRBV27; D not resolved. CDR1 is MNHEY, CDR2 SMNVEV, per germline (reference sequence). Trimming left V 6 bases short and J 2 bases short, with 14 bases between. The CDR3 sequence is 15 residues long. The CDR3 coding sequence is TGTGCCAGCAGACGGGTCCCATCAGGCAATCAGCCCCAGCATTTT. Translated: CASRRVPSGNQPQHF.

The genes are TRBV18 and TRBJ2-1, with D possibly TRBD2 on 5 matching bases. Germline V gives CDR1 KGHSH, CDR2 LQKENI. This CDR3 has 14 amino acids. The V gene lost 5 bases and the J gene lost 2 bases, with 10 bases spanning the gap. The chain's CDR3 is CASSNYGAYNEQFF. The DNA of the CDR3 is TGTGCCAGCTCAAATTACGGGGCCTACAATGAGCAGTTCTTC.

The chain couples TRBV9 to TRBJ2-1; 10 positions agree with TRBD2. Trimming took 6 bases from V and 1 from J; bases not matched to a gene: 4. This CDR3 has 15 residues. Germline V gives CDR1 SGDLS, CDR2 YYNGEE. Here the CDR3 reads CASNPSGSSYNEQFF. The DNA for the CDR3 is TGTGCCAGCAACCCTAGCGGGAGTTCCTACAATGAGCAGTTCTTC.

The chain joins TRBV12-3 or TRBV12-4 to TRBJ2-7; 7 bases match TRBD1. This CDR3 has 13 residues. V lost 5 bases, J lost 1 base, and 2 bases stayed unmatched. In nucleotides, the CDR3 is TGTGCCAGCAGTCCACAGGGGTCCTACGAGCAGTACTTC. Its translation is CASSPQGSYEQYF.